This T cell receptor (beta chain) stems from a study of cytomegalovirus exposure and HLA in healthy donors. PCR involved 60 Vbeta and 13 Jbeta primers. Sequenced by immunoSEQ multiplex PCR; TCRdb stores in-frame clones only, minus some. Of 90,000 or so clones in the sample, about 69% were seen once. The V gene lost 0 bases and the J gene lost 4 bases, with 11 bases spanning the gap. Per the germline V gene, CDR1 is SGDLS and CDR2 is YYNGEE. The CDR3 loop spans 16 amino acids. This clone was found once. The chain is built from TRBV9 and TRBJ1-6, with D possibly TRBD1 on 6 matching bases. The sequenced sample was PBMCs. The source of this sequence is a man aged 55 to 70 in good health and CMV-seronegative. The CDR3 loop is CASSVDDRIYNSPLHF. In DNA, the CDR3 is TGTGCCAGCAGCGTAGATGACAGGATTTATAATTCACCCCTCCACTTT.